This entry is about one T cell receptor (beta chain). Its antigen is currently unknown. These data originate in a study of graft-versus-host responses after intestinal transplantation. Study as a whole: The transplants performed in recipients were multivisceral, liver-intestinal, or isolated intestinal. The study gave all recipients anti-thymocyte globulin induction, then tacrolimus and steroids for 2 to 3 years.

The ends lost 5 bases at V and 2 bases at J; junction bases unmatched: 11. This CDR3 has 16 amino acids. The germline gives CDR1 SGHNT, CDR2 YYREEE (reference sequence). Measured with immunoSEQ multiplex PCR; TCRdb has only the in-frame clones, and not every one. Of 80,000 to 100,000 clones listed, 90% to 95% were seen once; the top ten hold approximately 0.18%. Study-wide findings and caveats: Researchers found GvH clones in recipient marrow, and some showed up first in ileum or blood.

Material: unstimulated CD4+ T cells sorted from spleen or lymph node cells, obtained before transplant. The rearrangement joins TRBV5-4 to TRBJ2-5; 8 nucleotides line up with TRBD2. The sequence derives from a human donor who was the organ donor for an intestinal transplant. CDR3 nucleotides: TGTGCCAGCAGGGTGGGGGCTAGCGGGTTACAAGAGACCCAGTACTTC. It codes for CASRVGASGLQETQYF.